This T cell receptor (beta chain) was retrieved from a study of blood T cell repertoires in COVID-19 (dated by TCRdb to 2020 to 2021). General notes on the study: Samples covering the acute and convalescent phases of COVID-19 were provided by collaborators in the United States, Italy and Spain. The prospective study material was composed of cDNA or gDNA derived from T cells, B-cell-depleted T cells, or PBMCs. A freely available public database, intended as a resource for researchers studying the immune response to SARS-CoV-2, is where the repertoires were released. Where available, HLA class I and class II types were obtained from metadata supplied by the sample provider rather than from assay-based typing. Subjects who had been exposed to COVID-19, were actively infected with it, or had recovered from it provided the deeply sampled blood TCRbeta repertoires that made up the dataset. Nearly every sample came with metadata listing a de-identified subject ID, COVID-19 status, age in years and sex. The samples were drawn from two sources: the first 160 participants of the ongoing ImmuneRACE study, and over 1,000 subjects contributed by 6 global collaborators. Summary of the overall study and its limitations: The quantity of clinical and demographic metadata differed by source and by participant and was supplied without curation.

About this clone: The clone's antigen remains unknown. No base quality information exists; no much larger clone differs at one position.

TCRbeta CDR3 regions were amplified from genomic DNA using the immunoSEQ Assay, a bias-controlled multiplex PCR. Turning to the authors' computational methods: The number of nucleated cells in each sample was estimated from the amplification of reference gene primers within the assay. To quantify the absolute abundance of each unique TCRbeta CDR3 rearrangement, sequence reads were collapsed and filtered. For each sample, productive Simpson clonality was calculated as the square root of Simpson's diversity index over productive rearrangements. The table was pulled from immuneACCESS by TCRdb, which kept in-frame rearrangements only. Such tables lose some clones; where checked, under half of the loss comes from unresolved V genes, and the rest has no known cause. Clone size and the V and J calls come from that table; the DNA yielded D and trimming. The sample yields some 370,000 clones; almost 90% were counted once. The ten biggest clones cover approximately 7% of the sample.

Its CDR3 holds 16 amino acids, cysteine through phenylalanine. Just CDR3 DNA is preserved here, 48 bases in frame from base 1. At the junction V is shortened by 5 bases and J by 3 bases, with 17 bases in between. The germline V gene (reference sequence) yields LNHDA for CDR1 and SQIVND for CDR2. Each collaborating institution followed its own protocols to collect whole blood in K2EDTA tubes. For TCRbeta analysis, collaborator samples were shipped as frozen whole blood, as isolated PBMCs, or as DNA extracted from either sample type. This TCR derives from a man aged 18 to 29 with active or convalescent COVID-19. Recombination joined TRBV19 with TRBJ1-5; TRBD1 might be the D gene, on 6 matching bases. The specimen was peripheral blood. CDR3 loop: CASSARTGQLNQPQHF. The sequenced DNA is TGTGCCAGTAGTGCTCGAACAGGGCAACTCAATCAGCCCCAGCATTTT.